Listed below are T cell receptor beta chains from one sample, sequenced in a study of blood T cell repertoires in COVID-19. Sequencing used immunoSEQ multiplex PCR; TCRdb keeps in-frame clones, though not all of them. The sample lists tens of thousands of clones, roughly nine tenths occurring once. The sequencing input was peripheral blood. The receptors come from a man aged 55 to 70 with COVID-19, enrolled during active disease. Each CDR3 is given with its conserved first and last residue. Fields, in order: clone size, D gene, J gene, V gene, CDR3 DNA, CDR3 protein. The D gene is left open where the match is weak. Clone size is stated in some rows and not others, as once, few, many or a class when expanded.

abundance: .; d_gene: TRBD1; j_gene: TRBJ1-3; v_gene: TRBV30; CDR3nt: TGTGCCTGCAGGGACAGTTTGACTGGAAACACCATATATTTT; CDR3aa: CACRDSLTGNTIYF
abundance: .; d_gene: TRBD1; j_gene: TRBJ1-1; v_gene: TRBV27; CDR3nt: TGTGCCAGCAGTCTACGGACAGGGGGCATCGACACTGAAGCTTTCTTT; CDR3aa: CASSLRTGGIDTEAFF
abundance: .; d_gene: TRBD2; j_gene: TRBJ2-7; v_gene: TRBV28; CDR3nt: TGTGCCAGCAGCTCCCCCGGGACTAGCTCCGTCGAGCAGTACTTC; CDR3aa: CASSSPGTSSVEQYF
abundance: .; d_gene: TRBD1; j_gene: TRBJ1-2; v_gene: TRBV10-3; CDR3nt: TGTGCCATCAGTGAGTCGGTGGGACAGGGTGGTAACTATGGCTACACCTTC; CDR3aa: CAISESVGQGGNYGYTF
abundance: .; d_gene: .; j_gene: TRBJ2-5; v_gene: TRBV9; CDR3nt: TGTGCCAGCAGCGCGGAGCAAGAGACCCAGTACTTC; CDR3aa: CASSAEQETQYF
abundance: once; d_gene: TRBD1; j_gene: TRBJ2-5; v_gene: TRBV2; CDR3nt: TGTGCCAGCAGTGATAGGACAGGGCCAGGGACCCAGTACTTC; CDR3aa: CASSDRTGPGTQYF
abundance: once; d_gene: .; j_gene: TRBJ2-3; v_gene: TRBV9; CDR3nt: TGTGCCAGCAGCTTCCGCGGGACCACAGATACGCAGTATTTT; CDR3aa: CASSFRGTTDTQYF
abundance: few; d_gene: TRBD1; j_gene: TRBJ1-5; v_gene: TRBV6-2/TRBV6-3; CDR3nt: TGTGCCAGCAGCCCACACCTCCTGGGACAGGGGGCTCAGCCCCAGCATTTT; CDR3aa: CASSPHLLGQGAQPQHF
abundance: .; d_gene: TRBD1; j_gene: TRBJ1-1; v_gene: TRBV2; CDR3nt: TGTGCCAGCACTCCAGGGGGGAGGACTGAAGCTTTCTTT; CDR3aa: CASTPGGRTEAFF
abundance: .; d_gene: TRBD1; j_gene: TRBJ1-2; v_gene: TRBV5-1; CDR3nt: TGCGCCAGCAGCTCCCCAGGGACAGAGAATGGCTACACCTTC; CDR3aa: CASSSPGTENGYTF
abundance: .; d_gene: TRBD1; j_gene: TRBJ1-3; v_gene: TRBV15; CDR3nt: TGTGCCACCACCAGGGACAGGGGCTCTGGAAACACCATATATTTT; CDR3aa: CATTRDRGSGNTIYF
abundance: .; d_gene: .; j_gene: TRBJ1-2; v_gene: TRBV5-4; CDR3nt: TGTGCCAGCACGCCTAGACAGTCAGAACTTAGCTACACCTTC; CDR3aa: CASTPRQSELSYTF
abundance: .; d_gene: .; j_gene: TRBJ1-2; v_gene: TRBV19; CDR3nt: TGTGCCAGTAGTATGGGCAGGGAGGATGTCTATGGCTACACCTTC; CDR3aa: CASSMGREDVYGYTF
abundance: .; d_gene: .; j_gene: TRBJ2-5; v_gene: TRBV5-4; CDR3nt: TGTGCCAGCAGCTCCGGACAGCAAGAGACCCAGTACTTC; CDR3aa: CASSSGQQETQYF
abundance: .; d_gene: TRBD2; j_gene: TRBJ2-7; v_gene: TRBV11-3; CDR3nt: TGTGCCAGCAGCCCCCCCGGGACTAGCGGGAGATACGAGCAGTACTTC; CDR3aa: CASSPPGTSGRYEQYF
abundance: .; d_gene: TRBD2; j_gene: TRBJ2-1; v_gene: TRBV10-3; CDR3nt: TGTGCCATCAGGGGACCTAGCGGAAGCTCCTACAATGAGCAGTTCTTC; CDR3aa: CAIRGPSGSSYNEQFF
abundance: .; d_gene: .; j_gene: TRBJ2-1; v_gene: TRBV11-2; CDR3nt: TGTGCCAGCAGCTTAGATAACGGGAAGGGCGAGCAGTTCTTC; CDR3aa: CASSLDNGKGEQFF
abundance: .; d_gene: .; j_gene: TRBJ2-1; v_gene: TRBV7-3; CDR3nt: TGTGCCAGCAGCTCAGGAGGGCCGGGCGATGAGCAGTTCTTC; CDR3aa: CASSSGGPGDEQFF
abundance: .; d_gene: .; j_gene: TRBJ1-5; v_gene: TRBV3-1/TRBV3-2; CDR3nt: TGTGCCAGCAGTATCTCCCGGGACAATCGTCAGCCCCAGCATTTT; CDR3aa: CASSISRDNRQPQHF
abundance: .; d_gene: .; j_gene: TRBJ1-4; v_gene: TRBV10-3; CDR3nt: TGTGCCATCAGTGAGTCGTGGGGCCCTGGTGAAAAACTGTTTTTT; CDR3aa: CAISESWGPGEKLFF
abundance: once; d_gene: TRBD2; j_gene: TRBJ2-2; v_gene: TRBV30; CDR3nt: TGTGCCTGGAGCACCCCCGGAGGAGCGGGAGGGCCCCCGAACACCGGGGAGCTGTTTTTT; CDR3aa: CAWSTPGGAGGPPNTGELFF
abundance: .; d_gene: .; j_gene: TRBJ2-5; v_gene: TRBV3-1/TRBV3-2; CDR3nt: TGTGCCAGCAGCCAAGATATAGCTTCGGAGACCCAGTACTTC; CDR3aa: CASSQDIASETQYF
abundance: .; d_gene: TRBD2; j_gene: TRBJ2-1; v_gene: TRBV28; CDR3nt: TGTGCCAGCAGTTTCGCGCCTAGCGGGAGCTCCTACAATGAGCAGTTCTTC; CDR3aa: CASSFAPSGSSYNEQFF
abundance: .; d_gene: .; j_gene: TRBJ2-7; v_gene: TRBV7-9; CDR3nt: TGTGCCAGCAGCCTTGGACTGAGCTCCTACGAGCAGTACTTC; CDR3aa: CASSLGLSSYEQYF
abundance: .; d_gene: .; j_gene: TRBJ1-4; v_gene: TRBV7-8; CDR3nt: TGTGCCAGCAGCCCCCGGGAGGCATACAGTCCAACTAATGAAAAACTGTTTTTT; CDR3aa: CASSPREAYSPTNEKLFF
abundance: .; d_gene: TRBD1; j_gene: TRBJ1-6; v_gene: TRBV6-1; CDR3nt: TGTGCCAGCGGAGACAGGGAGGCTAATTCACCCCTCCACTTT; CDR3aa: CASGDREANSPLHF
abundance: .; d_gene: .; j_gene: TRBJ1-1; v_gene: TRBV10-3; CDR3nt: TGTGCCATCAGCCCGCAACAGGGTGGAGCTTTCTTT; CDR3aa: CAISPQQGGAFF
abundance: .; d_gene: TRBD2; j_gene: TRBJ2-1; v_gene: TRBV10-3; CDR3nt: TGTGCCATCAGTCCTCTAGCGGGAGGATCAAATGAGCAGTTCTTC; CDR3aa: CAISPLAGGSNEQFF
abundance: .; d_gene: TRBD2; j_gene: TRBJ2-7; v_gene: TRBV7-2; CDR3nt: TGTGCCAGCAGCTTAGGACTAGCGGGAAGTTACGAGCAGTACTTC; CDR3aa: CASSLGLAGSYEQYF
abundance: .; d_gene: .; j_gene: TRBJ2-7; v_gene: TRBV24-1; CDR3nt: TGTGCCACCAGTGACCCTACAGGGATGAATCCCTACGAGCAGTACTTC; CDR3aa: CATSDPTGMNPYEQYF
abundance: .; d_gene: .; j_gene: TRBJ1-5; v_gene: TRBV19; CDR3nt: TGTGCCAGTACTCGGGAGCACAATCAGCCCCAGCATTTT; CDR3aa: CASTREHNQPQHF
abundance: once; d_gene: .; j_gene: TRBJ2-3; v_gene: TRBV6-1; CDR3nt: TGTGCCAGCAGTGAAGAGAGACTCGCAGATACGCAGTATTTT; CDR3aa: CASSEERLADTQYF
abundance: .; d_gene: TRBD1; j_gene: TRBJ1-1; v_gene: TRBV7-9; CDR3nt: TGTGCCAGCAACCAAGACAGGGGAGGTACTGAAGCTTTCTTT; CDR3aa: CASNQDRGGTEAFF
abundance: few; d_gene: .; j_gene: TRBJ2-2; v_gene: TRBV10-3; CDR3nt: TGTGCCATCAGTGAGCCTTTGCAGGTGCTCACCGGGGAGCTGTTTTTT; CDR3aa: CAISEPLQVLTGELFF
abundance: .; d_gene: TRBD2; j_gene: TRBJ2-2; v_gene: TRBV4-1; CDR3nt: TGCGCCAGCGCCCTAGCGGGAGACACCGGGGAGCTGTTTTTT; CDR3aa: CASALAGDTGELFF
abundance: .; d_gene: .; j_gene: TRBJ2-2; v_gene: TRBV7-8; CDR3nt: TGTGCCAGCAGCCCCCGGGGTCCCGCCGTCGCCGGGGAGCTGTTTTTT; CDR3aa: CASSPRGPAVAGELFF
abundance: .; d_gene: .; j_gene: TRBJ2-1; v_gene: TRBV11-3; CDR3nt: TGTGCCAGCAGCTTAGTGGCCCTCTACAATGAGCAGTTCTTC; CDR3aa: CASSLVALYNEQFF
abundance: .; d_gene: .; j_gene: TRBJ2-4; v_gene: TRBV3-1/TRBV3-2; CDR3nt: TGTGCCAGCAGCCAAGATCGACTAAACATTCAGTACTTC; CDR3aa: CASSQDRLNIQYF
abundance: .; d_gene: .; j_gene: TRBJ1-2; v_gene: TRBV18; CDR3nt: TGTGCCAGCTCACTAGGGATTAGGGGCGTTAATGGCTACACCTTC; CDR3aa: CASSLGIRGVNGYTF
abundance: once; d_gene: .; j_gene: TRBJ2-1; v_gene: TRBV18; CDR3nt: TGTGCCAGCTCCCCAACCGGGTATGACTACAATGAGCAGTTCTTC; CDR3aa: CASSPTGYDYNEQFF
abundance: .; d_gene: TRBD1; j_gene: TRBJ2-2; v_gene: TRBV7-2; CDR3nt: TGTGCCAGCAGCCCGCGAACCGGGACAGGGGCAAACACCGGGGAGCTGTTTTTT; CDR3aa: CASSPRTGTGANTGELFF
abundance: .; d_gene: .; j_gene: TRBJ1-5; v_gene: TRBV5-1; CDR3nt: TGCGCCAGCAGCTCGAGGCCAGTCAATCAGCCCCAGCATTTT; CDR3aa: CASSSRPVNQPQHF
abundance: once; d_gene: TRBD1; j_gene: TRBJ1-4; v_gene: TRBV29-1; CDR3nt: TGCAGCGTTGAAGATCTTGGGACAGGGTACGAAAAACTGTTTTTT; CDR3aa: CSVEDLGTGYEKLFF
abundance: .; d_gene: TRBD1; j_gene: TRBJ1-1; v_gene: TRBV28; CDR3nt: TGTGCCAGCAGTATACAGGGGACGAACACTGAAGCTTTCTTT; CDR3aa: CASSIQGTNTEAFF